Each of the 12 T cell receptor beta chains below was sequenced from the same sample in a study of T cell responses to AZD1222 COVID-19 vaccine. Sequencing used immunoSEQ multiplex PCR; TCRdb keeps in-frame clones, though not all of them. The sample lists 240,000 or so clones; 93% were seen once. The sample consisted of peripheral blood, taken on day 0 of AZD1222 vaccination. These receptors all come from an adult in good health.

The J gene is TRBJ2-1, the V gene TRBV29-1; tentatively, D is TRBD2 (5 bases). Per the germline V gene, CDR1 is SQVTM and CDR2 is ANQGSEA. The CDR3 runs to 12 residues. The V end was cut by 3 bases, the J end by 4 bases, with 7 bases between. For the CDR3, the DNA is TGCAGCGTTGAGGGGAGATACAATGAGCAGTTCTTC. Translating it yields CSVEGRYNEQFF.

The chain uses TRBV7-2 and TRBJ2-3; D unclear. This CDR3 has 11 residues. The germline V and J ends were trimmed by 3 bases and 8 bases, with 6 bases remaining between them. The germline V gene has CDR1 SGHTA and CDR2 FQGNSA. CDR3 nucleotide sequence: TGTGCCAGCAGCTTGGAAGGTACGCAGTATTTT. Translation: CASSLEGTQYF.

The gene calls are TRBV9 and TRBJ1-3; maybe TRBD1 (5 bases). The V end was cut by 4 bases, the J end by 1 base, with 9 bases between. This CDR3 spans 14 amino acids. Germline V gives CDR1 SGDLS, CDR2 YYNGEE. CDR3 in amino acids: CASSPGWSGNTIYF. Here the CDR3 DNA reads TGTGCCAGCAGCCCAGGGTGGTCTGGAAACACCATATATTTT.

This chain joins TRBV7-2 and TRBJ2-2; 7 bases align to TRBD1. V shed 5 bases and J 1 base; nucleotides not matched to a gene: 13. Per the germline V gene, CDR1 is SGHTA and CDR2 is FQGNSA. CDR3 size: 18 residues. The CDR3 DNA reads TGTGCCAGCAGCCTACAGGGGTTCCCCACTTTGAACACCGGGGAGCTGTTTTTT. It codes for CASSLQGFPTLNTGELFF.

The V gene is TRBV7-2, the J gene TRBJ2-5; the D gene is possibly TRBD1 (6 bases). CDR1 is SGHTA, CDR2 FQGNSA, per germline. The length of the CDR3 is 14 residues. V was clipped by 5 bases and J by 1 base, with 11 bases between them. The CDR3 DNA is TGTGCCAGCAGCCAGGGGCGGAGCCAAGAGACCCAGTACTTC. It codes for CASSQGRSQETQYF.

This clone was picked up one time. V gene TRBV5-1 combines with J gene TRBJ2-1; 9 bases line up with TRBD2. Trimming at V came to 4 bases and at J to 9 bases, leaving 11 bases not matched to a gene. Germline CDR1 is SGHRS and CDR2 is YFSETQ. The CDR3 extends over 15 amino acids. CDR3 region: CASSPLASGKGEQFF. The CDR3 coding sequence is TGCGCCAGCAGCCCGTTGGCTAGCGGGAAGGGTGAGCAGTTCTTC.

The gene calls are TRBV18 and TRBJ2-1, with 12 bases aligning to TRBD2. Germline CDR1 is KGHSH and CDR2 is LQKENI. The CDR3 consists of 18 residues. J lost 2 bases, V lost 3 bases, and 8 bases had no gene match. Here the CDR3 DNA reads TGTGCCAGCTCACCTTTCCCCGGACTAGCGGGAACCTACAATGAGCAGTTCTTC. It yields the protein CASSPFPGLAGTYNEQFF.

This clone was picked up one time. The chain couples TRBV5-1 to TRBJ2-3; D is perhaps TRBD2 (6 bases). Trimming shortened V by 3 bases and J by 5 bases, and 10 bases separated the two germline ends. The CDR3 loop spans 13 amino acids. From germline, CDR1 is SGHRS and CDR2 YFSETQ. Written as DNA, the CDR3 is TGCGCCAGCAGCTCCGCCGGGGGAGATACGCAGTATTTT. As protein: CASSSAGGDTQYF.

This clone occurred a few times. The chain recombines TRBV15 with TRBJ1-2; 8 positions agree with TRBD1. Germline V lookup: CDR1 LNHNV, CDR2 YYDKDF (reference sequence). The J segment lost 6 bases and the V segment lost 0 bases, leaving 6 bases of the junction unmatched. The length of the CDR3 is 15 residues. Here the CDR3 reads CATSRDLGRGHGYTF. The CDR3 bases are TGTGCCACCAGCAGAGATCTGGGCAGGGGGCATGGCTACACCTTC.

The gene calls are TRBV28 and TRBJ2-7; D is undetermined. This CDR3 is 12 amino acids long. Germline CDR1 and CDR2: MDHEN and SYDVKM. The V end lost 6 bases, the J end lost 2 bases, and 8 bases lay between the germline ends. The DNA for the CDR3 is TGTGCCAGCAGCAACCCTACCTACGAGCAGTACTTC. Amino acid sequence: CASSNPTYEQYF.

This chain links TRBV19 with TRBJ2-7; 10 bases are shared with TRBD1. The CDR3 is made up of 15 amino acids. V shed 3 bases and J 0 bases; nucleotides not matched to a gene: 2. CDR1 is LNHDA and CDR2 is SQIVND in the germline V gene (reference sequence). CDR3 protein: CASSIRTGGSYEQYF. The CDR3 DNA sequence: TGTGCCAGTAGTATCCGGACAGGGGGCTCCTACGAGCAGTACTTC. Filled out from reference TRBV19 and TRBJ2-7, the complete variable domain reads DGGITQSPKYLFRKEGQNVTLSCEQNLNHDAMYWYRQDPGQGLRLIYYSQIVNDFQKGDIAEGYSVSREKKESFPLTVTSAQKNPTAFYLCASSIRTGGSYEQYFGPGTRLTVT.

This clone came up once. This chain links TRBV19 with TRBJ2-7; D is possibly TRBD2 (6 bases). V shed 0 bases and J shed 5 bases, with 14 bases lying between them. From germline, CDR1 is LNHDA and CDR2 SQIVND (reference sequence). The CDR3 contains 15 residues. CDR3 residues: CASSIEGEVAHEQYF. The CDR3 nucleotides are TGTGCCAGTAGTATAGAAGGGGAGGTCGCCCACGAGCAGTACTTC.